These 27 T cell receptor beta chains share one sample of origin, sequenced in a study of shared clonotypes between healthy human individuals. Data came from immunoSEQ multiplex PCR; TCRdb stores just in-frame clones and leaves some out. The sample includes about 1.5 million clones, 95% to 99% of them seen just once. Specimen: naive CD4+ T cells sorted from blood. The subset denotes: CD45RA+ positively selected. Source of these receptors: a young man in good health.

The CDR3 DNA sequence: TGTGCCAGCAGCTTCCAGGGCATCACAGATACGCAGTATTTT. It is translated as CASSFQGITDTQYF. The chain employs TRBV7-3 and TRBJ2-3; possible D gene TRBD1, 5 bases. The CDR3 consists of 14 residues. Germline CDR1 SGHTA, CDR2 FQGTGA. V was cut by 3 bases and J by 2 bases, with 9 bases left in between.

The rearrangement uses TRBV5-1 and TRBJ1-4, with D perhaps matching TRBD1 (5 bases). Germline V gene lookup returns CDR1 SGHRS and CDR2 YFSETQ. V gave up 4 bases and J gave up 8 bases, with 18 bases separating them. The CDR3 extends over 15 amino acids. The DNA of the CDR3 is TGCGCCAGCAGCACCTCGACAGCCTTTGGGGAAAAACTGTTTTTT. The encoded protein is CASSTSTAFGEKLFF.

The rearrangement uses TRBV29-1 and TRBJ2-1; D may be TRBD2 (6 bases). The V end lost 2 bases, the J end lost 2 bases, and 13 bases lay between the germline ends. The CDR3 has 15 amino acids. Looked up from germline, CDR1 is SQVTM and CDR2 is ANQGSEA. The CDR3 sequence is CSVEPLASTYNEQFF. The CDR3 DNA follows: TGCAGCGTTGAACCCCTAGCGAGTACCTACAATGAGCAGTTCTTC.

The V gene is TRBV5-1, the J gene TRBJ1-1; a possible D gene is TRBD1 (5 bases). Germline V gene sequence: CDR1 SGHRS, CDR2 YFSETQ. Trimming left V 4 bases short and J 6 bases short, with 19 bases between. CDR3 length equals 15 residues. CDR3 DNA: TGCGCCAGCAGCCAGGAACCGGGGGGAATTCCTGAAGCTTTCTTT. Translating gives CASSQEPGGIPEAFF.

The rearrangement links TRBV27 to TRBJ1-2, with TRBD1 matching 8 bases. V lost 5 bases, J lost 7 bases, and 6 bases stayed unmatched. The CDR3 has 13 amino acids. Germline values: CDR1 MNHEY, CDR2 SMNVEV (reference sequence). Written as DNA, the CDR3 is TGTGCCAGCAGTCCGTACCAGGGGGCTGGCTACACCTTC. Translating it yields CASSPYQGAGYTF.

The V and J genes are TRBV5-1 and TRBJ2-1, with a tentative D call TRBD2 (6 bases). This CDR3 has 14 amino acids. Germline values: CDR1 SGHRS, CDR2 YFSETQ. Trimming left V 6 bases short and J 4 bases short, with 14 bases between. The chain's CDR3 is CASTPSGLYNEQFF. The CDR3 DNA is TGCGCCAGCACCCCCTCGGGACTTTACAATGAGCAGTTCTTC. The full variable domain, completed using reference TRBV5-1 and TRBJ2-1, is KAGVTQTPRYLIKTRGQQVTLSCSPISGHRSVSWYQQTPGQGLQFLFEYFSETQRNKGNFPGRFSGRQFSNSRSEMNVSTLELGDSALYLCASTPSGLYNEQFFGPGTRLTVL.

This chain connects TRBV6-5 to TRBJ1-5; TRBD1 aligns across 10 bases. The germline V gene has CDR1 MNHEY and CDR2 SVGAGI. V dropped 6 bases and J dropped 5; count of bases not matched to a gene: 7. CDR3 length equals 15 residues. In DNA form, the CDR3 reads TGTGCCAGCAGAAAAGACAGGGGGCGCGATCAGCCCCAGCATTTT. Residues: CASRKDRGRDQPQHF.

A single count supports this clone. The chain couples TRBV5-1 to TRBJ2-5; D may be TRBD2 (6 bases). The V end lost 2 bases, the J end lost 3 bases, and 11 bases lay between the germline ends. This CDR3 comprises 14 residues. Germline lookup yields CDR1 SGHRS and CDR2 YFSETQ. The CDR3 nucleotides read TGCGCCAGCAGCTTTGGGGACTTAAAAGAGACCCAGTACTTC. Translated: CASSFGDLKETQYF.

This chain links TRBV28 with TRBJ2-7; 7 nucleotides agree with TRBD1. The V gene end was trimmed by 4 bases and the J gene end by 5 bases; junction bases not matched to a gene: 8. The CDR3 spans 14 residues. CDR1 is MDHEN, CDR2 SYDVKM, per germline. In nucleotides, the CDR3 is TGTGCCAGCAGTTGGGCAGGGGGTAGGAACGAGCAGTACTTC. Translation gives CASSWAGGRNEQYF.

The chain joins TRBV27 to TRBJ2-5; D not certain. This CDR3 is 12 amino acids long. CDR1 MNHEY and CDR2 SMNVEV come from the germline V gene (reference sequence). Trimming left V 4 bases short and J 2 bases short, with 5 bases between. The CDR3 DNA follows: TGTGCCAGCAGTTCCCATCAAGAGACCCAGTACTTC. Protein product: CASSSHQETQYF.

Concerning this clone: Other DNA sequences in the sample encode the same CDR3. This chain uses TRBV7-3 with TRBJ2-3, with TRBD2 matching over 13 bases. CDR3 length: 16 amino acids. V gave up 4 bases and J gave up 1 base; unmatched junction bases: 2. In germline, CDR1 is SGHTA, CDR2 FQGTGA. CDR3 sequence (DNA): TGTGCCAGCAGCTCTGGACTAGCGGGAGGCACAGATACGCAGTATTTT. It yields the protein CASSSGLAGGTDTQYF.

The chain has TRBV9 and TRBJ2-1; 12 nucleotides match TRBD1. Trimming cost V 2 bases and J 6 bases; bases outside gene matches: 6. Germline lookup yields CDR1 SGDLS and CDR2 YYNGEE. The CDR3 sequence is 16 residues long. The CDR3 nucleotides are TGTGCCAGCAGCGTCACCGGGACAGGGGGCCTCAATGAGCAGTTCTTC. Translation gives CASSVTGTGGLNEQFF.

J is TRBJ2-2 and V is TRBV6-4; TRBD1 might be the D (6 bases). V shed 6 bases and J shed 4 bases, with 12 bases lying between them. CDR3 length equals 14 residues. Germline V CDR1 and CDR2: MRHNA, SNTAGT. In DNA form, the CDR3 reads TGTGCCAGCAGAATGGGACAAATCACCGGGGAGCTGTTTTTT. It translates to CASRMGQITGELFF.

About this clone itself: Other DNA sequences within the sample encode an identical CDR3. The chain is built from TRBV18 and TRBJ2-1; tentative D call: TRBD2 (6 bases). Trimming took 3 bases from V and 4 from J, leaving 16 bases between them. Germline CDR1 and CDR2: KGHSH and LQKENI. The CDR3 is 16 amino acids. The CDR3 coding sequence is TGTGCCAGCTCACCCCCAGGTTTAGCGGATTACAATGAGCAGTTCTTC. Protein product: CASSPPGLADYNEQFF.

This chain connects TRBV5-1 to TRBJ2-7; 7 bases fit TRBD2. Germline lookup yields CDR1 SGHRS and CDR2 YFSETQ. The V and J ends lost 4 bases and 4 bases, in that order; junction bases with no gene match: 14. This CDR3 comprises 16 residues. CDR3 coding DNA: TGCGCCAGCAGCCCCGTGGCGGGAGTCCTAGGGTACGAGCAGTACTTC. Translation gives CASSPVAGVLGYEQYF.

The chain uses TRBV2 and TRBJ1-1, with D unresolved. This CDR3 contains 12 residues. Germline CDR1 SNHLY, CDR2 FYNNEI. Trimming cost V 5 bases and J 4 bases, with 8 bases left between them. The CDR3 region is CASSPPGTEAFF. DNA of the CDR3: TGTGCCAGCAGTCCCCCAGGCACTGAAGCTTTCTTT.

V is TRBV6-5 and J is TRBJ2-7; D is uncertain. The CDR3 covers 10 residues. Germline values: CDR1 MNHEY, CDR2 SVGAGI. The ends were cut back, 5 bases at V and 9 bases at J, with 8 bases in the middle. The CDR3 DNA follows: TGTGCCAGCAGTGTCATTGTGCAGTACTTC. As protein: CASSVIVQYF.

The chain has TRBV18 and TRBJ2-2; D is undetermined. Germline V gives CDR1 KGHSH, CDR2 LQKENI. The CDR3 extends over 15 amino acids. The V gene lost 1 base and the J gene lost 3 bases, with 9 bases spanning the gap. The CDR3 loop reads CASSPLPQDTGELFF. The CDR3 DNA is TGTGCCAGCTCACCACTCCCGCAGGACACCGGGGAGCTGTTTTTT.

The chain combines TRBV5-6 with TRBJ1-5; 7 positions agree with TRBD1. The junction had 4 bases not matched to a gene; V was cut back by 0 bases and J by 4 bases. CDR3 length: 15 amino acids. Germline V CDR1 and CDR2: SGHDT, YYEEEE. CDR3 residues: CASSLGDRDNQPQHF. The CDR3 nucleotides read TGTGCCAGCAGCTTGGGTGACAGGGATAATCAGCCCCAGCATTTT.

V gene TRBV5-5 combines with J gene TRBJ1-5, with 7 bases lining up with TRBD1. Germline V lookup: CDR1 SGHKS, CDR2 YYEKEE (reference sequence). The CDR3 runs 15 residues. J lost 1 base, V lost 4 bases, and 5 bases had no gene match. This CDR3 is CASSATGKSNQPQHF. DNA of the CDR3: TGTGCCAGCAGCGCGACAGGGAAGAGCAATCAGCCCCAGCATTTT.

V and J are TRBV7-2 and TRBJ2-7; 12 nucleotides agree with TRBD1. This CDR3 region has 16 residues. The junction had 8 bases not matched to a gene; V was cut back by 2 bases and J by 6 bases. From germline, CDR1 is SGHTA and CDR2 FQGNSA. CDR3 amino acids: CASSLSPGTGGSEQYF. CDR3 DNA sequence: TGTGCCAGCAGCTTATCGCCCGGGACAGGGGGCAGCGAGCAGTACTTC.

The gene calls are TRBV5-1 and TRBJ2-3; D is possibly TRBD2 (6 bases). The CDR3 runs 15 residues. V lost 3 bases and J 1 base, leaving 12 bases between the germline ends. Germline V gene sequence: CDR1 SGHRS, CDR2 YFSETQ. CDR3 in amino acids: CASSSGLPRTDTQYF. The CDR3 DNA reads TGCGCCAGCAGCTCGGGACTTCCCCGCACAGATACGCAGTATTTT.

This chain links TRBV4-1 with TRBJ2-3, with 9 bases matching TRBD2. The germline CDR1 and CDR2 sequences are MGHRA and YSYEKL. With 1 base clipped from V and 5 bases from J, the junction kept 4 bases outside the gene matches. The CDR3 runs to 15 residues. CDR3 bases: TGCGCCAGCAGCCAAGTACTAGCGGGTGTAGATACGCAGTATTTT. Its protein is CASSQVLAGVDTQYF.

This clone has only one observation. The chain links TRBV7-9 to TRBJ2-1; D possibly corresponds to TRBD2 (6 bases). V lost 1 base to trimming and J lost 5 bases, with 15 bases between them. Germline-derived CDR1 and CDR2 are SEHNR and FQNEAQ (reference sequence). This CDR3 comprises 16 residues. In DNA, the CDR3 is TGTGCCAGCAGCTTAGAGGAGGGCTGGCGGGACAATGAGCAGTTCTTC. Translated: CASSLEEGWRDNEQFF.

The rearrangement joins TRBV4-1 to TRBJ2-7; tentatively, D is TRBD2 (5 bases). Germline CDR1 MGHRA, CDR2 YSYEKL. With 1 base removed from V and 3 bases from J, the gap between germline ends came to 13 bases. CDR3 size: 15 residues. Written as DNA, the CDR3 is TGCGCCAGCAGCCAAGCCCCCCAGCGGAGCTACGAGCAGTACTTC. Protein: CASSQAPQRSYEQYF.

The chain employs TRBV11-2 and TRBJ2-2; 10 bases map to TRBD2. Germline-derived CDR1 and CDR2 are SGHAT and FQNNGV. This CDR3 is 18 amino acids long. Unmatched junction bases numbered 11, after V lost 1 base and J lost 6 bases. The CDR3: CASSLVYRASGSPGELFF. DNA for the CDR3: TGTGCCAGCAGCTTAGTTTATCGGGCTAGCGGGAGCCCCGGGGAGCTGTTTTTT.

J is TRBJ2-3 and V is TRBV5-4; TRBD1 matches 9 bases. The CDR3 is 15 residues long. The germline V gene has CDR1 SGHNT and CDR2 YYREEE (reference sequence). J was trimmed by 4 bases and V by 3 bases; bases with no gene match: 6. The CDR3 region is CASSWDRVQADTQYF. The CDR3 coding sequence is TGTGCCAGCAGCTGGGACAGGGTCCAAGCAGATACGCAGTATTTT.